This TCR beta chain originates from a study of control samples from healthy donors and cancer patients. Some clones are missing from TCRdb's copy, which holds only in-frame ones; the method was immunoSEQ multiplex PCR. The repertoire holds 150,000 or so clones, with under 95% as singletons. From germline, CDR1 is LGHNT and CDR2 FRNRAP. This CDR3 comprises 15 residues. V lost 5 bases to trimming and J lost 3 bases; unmatched junction nucleotides: 8. Sequencing was carried out using blood. The TCR was taken from a man aged 18 to 30 in good health. V usage is TRBV12-5 and J usage is TRBJ2-3, with 7 bases that match TRBD2. The chain's CDR3 is CASGPTTSITDTQYF. The DNA for the CDR3 is TGTGCTAGTGGTCCAACGACTAGCATTACAGATACGCAGTATTTT.